This T cell receptor (beta chain) was identified during a study of cytomegalovirus exposure and HLA in healthy donors. From germline, CDR1 is SGHTA and CDR2 FQGNSA. There are 15 residues in the CDR3. Between the trimmed V and J ends, which lost 8 bases and 1 base, there was a span of 15 bases. The study ran its PCR with 60 Vbeta and 13 Jbeta primers. Repertoires were generated with immunoSEQ multiplex PCR, while TCRdb's copy carries only in-frame clones and drops some. The sample carries some 98,000 clones, approximately 77% recorded once. This TCR was sampled from a female donor in good health and CMV-seronegative. The sequencing input was PBMCs. The J gene is TRBJ1-5, the V gene TRBV7-2; TRBD1 might be the D (6 bases). The CDR3 region is CASAGGGWSNQPQHF. Written as DNA, the CDR3 is TGTGCCAGCGCGGGGGGCGGGTGGAGCAATCAGCCCCAGCATTTT.